This T cell receptor (beta chain) was retrieved from a study of T cell responses to AZD1222 COVID-19 vaccine. Findings and caveats of the study: Variant regions that are unmutated are reportedly the target of nearly half of spike-specific TCRs.

The germline V gene encodes CDR1 LNHDA and CDR2 SQIVND (reference sequence). V was shortened by 5 bases and J by 0 bases, with 9 bases between the two germline ends. There are 14 residues in the CDR3. About this clone: Its antigen remains unknown.

Using immunoSEQ multiplex PCR, the repertoire was profiled, and TCRdb retains in-frame clones only, with some absent. The repertoire consists of 66,000 or so clones, with more than 65% occurring once and the leading ten covering 23%. The source of this sequence is an adult in good health. The sample was peripheral blood, taken on day 0 of MenACWY control vaccination. V gene TRBV19 combines with J gene TRBJ2-3; D unclear. CDR3 DNA: TGTGCCAGTAGTTACCGGGCCAGCACAGATACGCAGTATTTT. Its protein product is CASSYRASTDTQYF.